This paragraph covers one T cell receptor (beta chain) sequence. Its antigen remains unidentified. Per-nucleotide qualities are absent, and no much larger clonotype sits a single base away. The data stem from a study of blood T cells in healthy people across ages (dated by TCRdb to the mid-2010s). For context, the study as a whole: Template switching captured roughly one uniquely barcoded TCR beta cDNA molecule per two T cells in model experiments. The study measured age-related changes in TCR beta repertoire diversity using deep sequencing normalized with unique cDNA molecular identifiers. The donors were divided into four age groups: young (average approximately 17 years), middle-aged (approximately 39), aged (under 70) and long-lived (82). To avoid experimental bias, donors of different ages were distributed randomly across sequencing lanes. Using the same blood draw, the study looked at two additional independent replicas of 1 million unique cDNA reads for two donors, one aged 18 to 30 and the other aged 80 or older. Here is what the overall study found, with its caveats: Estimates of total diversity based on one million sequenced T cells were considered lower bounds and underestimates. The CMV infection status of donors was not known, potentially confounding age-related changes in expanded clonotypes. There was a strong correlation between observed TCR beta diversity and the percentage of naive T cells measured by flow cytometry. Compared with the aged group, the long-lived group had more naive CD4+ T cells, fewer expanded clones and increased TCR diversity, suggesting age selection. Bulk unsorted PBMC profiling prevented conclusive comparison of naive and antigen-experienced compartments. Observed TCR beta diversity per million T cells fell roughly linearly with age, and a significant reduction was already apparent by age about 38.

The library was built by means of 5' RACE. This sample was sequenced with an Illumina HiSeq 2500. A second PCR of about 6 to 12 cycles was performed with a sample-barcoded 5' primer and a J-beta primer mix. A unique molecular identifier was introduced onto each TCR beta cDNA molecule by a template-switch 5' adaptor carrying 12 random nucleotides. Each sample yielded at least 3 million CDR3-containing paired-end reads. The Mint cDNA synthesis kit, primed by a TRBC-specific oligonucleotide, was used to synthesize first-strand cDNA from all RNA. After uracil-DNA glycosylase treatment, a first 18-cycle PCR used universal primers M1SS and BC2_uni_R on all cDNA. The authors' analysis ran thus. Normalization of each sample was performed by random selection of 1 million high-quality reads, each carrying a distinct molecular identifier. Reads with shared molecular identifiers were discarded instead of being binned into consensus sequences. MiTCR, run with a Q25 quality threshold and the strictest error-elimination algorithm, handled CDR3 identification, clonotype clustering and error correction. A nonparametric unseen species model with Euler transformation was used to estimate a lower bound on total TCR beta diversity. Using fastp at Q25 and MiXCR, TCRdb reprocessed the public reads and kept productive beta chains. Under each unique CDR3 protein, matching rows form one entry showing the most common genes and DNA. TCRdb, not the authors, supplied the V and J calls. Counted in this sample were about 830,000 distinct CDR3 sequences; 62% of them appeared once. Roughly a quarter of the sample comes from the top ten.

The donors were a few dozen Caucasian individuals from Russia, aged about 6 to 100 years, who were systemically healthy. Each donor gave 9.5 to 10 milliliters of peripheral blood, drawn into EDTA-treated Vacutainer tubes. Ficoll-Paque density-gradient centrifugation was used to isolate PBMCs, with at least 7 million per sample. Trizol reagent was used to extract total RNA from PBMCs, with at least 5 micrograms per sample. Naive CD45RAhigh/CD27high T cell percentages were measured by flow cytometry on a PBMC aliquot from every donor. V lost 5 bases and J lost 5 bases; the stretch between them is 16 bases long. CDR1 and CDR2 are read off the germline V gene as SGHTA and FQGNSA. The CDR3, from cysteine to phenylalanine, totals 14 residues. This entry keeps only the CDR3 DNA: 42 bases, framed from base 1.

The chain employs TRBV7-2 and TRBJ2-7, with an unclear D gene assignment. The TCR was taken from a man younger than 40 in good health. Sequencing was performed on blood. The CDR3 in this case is CASSPRMDPNEQYF. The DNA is TGTGCCAGCAGCCCAAGAATGGACCCTAACGAGCAGTACTTC. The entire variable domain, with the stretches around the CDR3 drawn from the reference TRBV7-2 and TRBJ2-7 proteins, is GAGVSQSPSNKVTEKGKDVELRCDPISGHTALYWYRQSLGQGLEFLIYFQGNSAPDKSGLPSDRFSAERTGGSVSTLTIQRTQQEDSAVYLCASSPRMDPNEQYFGPGTRLTVT.